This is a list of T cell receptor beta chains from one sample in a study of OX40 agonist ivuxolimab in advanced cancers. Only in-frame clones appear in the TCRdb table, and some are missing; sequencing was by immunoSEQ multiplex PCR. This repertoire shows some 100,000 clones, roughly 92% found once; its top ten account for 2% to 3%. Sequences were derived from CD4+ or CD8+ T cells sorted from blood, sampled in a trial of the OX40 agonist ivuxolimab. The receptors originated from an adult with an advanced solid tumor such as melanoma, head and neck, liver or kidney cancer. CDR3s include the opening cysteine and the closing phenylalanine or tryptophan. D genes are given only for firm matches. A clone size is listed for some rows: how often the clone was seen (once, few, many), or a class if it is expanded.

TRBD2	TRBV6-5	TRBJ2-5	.	CASSYLAGGPETQYF	TGTGCCAGCAGTTACCTAGCGGGGGGGCCAGAGACCCAGTACTTC
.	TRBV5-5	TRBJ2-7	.	CASSLTWTNSYEQYF	TGTGCCAGCAGCTTAACTTGGACTAACTCCTACGAGCAGTACTTC
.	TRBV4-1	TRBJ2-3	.	CASSQVRALQADTQYF	TGCGCCAGCAGCCAAGTTAGGGCTCTCCAGGCAGATACGCAGTATTTT
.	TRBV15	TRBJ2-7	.	CATSRDPGAVEQYF	TGTGCCACCAGCAGGGACCCTGGGGCGGTCGAGCAGTACTTC
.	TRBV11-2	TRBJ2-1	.	CASSLRAGVLTAYNEQFF	TGTGCCAGCAGCTTAAGGGCTGGTGTCCTCACCGCCTACAATGAGCAGTTCTTC
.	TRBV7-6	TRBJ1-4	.	CASSLSGGSGEKLFF	TGTGCCAGCAGCTTGAGTGGAGGGTCTGGTGAAAAACTGTTTTTT
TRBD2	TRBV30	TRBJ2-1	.	CAWSGLAGPQSSYNEQFF	TGTGCCTGGAGTGGACTAGCGGGACCCCAAAGTTCCTACAATGAGCAGTTCTTC
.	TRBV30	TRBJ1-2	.	CAWSSSERVFNYGYTF	TGTGCCTGGAGTTCGTCTGAAAGGGTTTTTAACTATGGCTACACCTTC
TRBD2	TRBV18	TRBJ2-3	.	CATLREGFTDTQYF	TGTGCCACGCTCCGGGAGGGGTTCACAGATACGCAGTATTTT
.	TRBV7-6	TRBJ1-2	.	CASSLGEDGNYGYTF	TGTGCCAGCAGCTTAGGGGAGGACGGGAACTATGGCTACACCTTC
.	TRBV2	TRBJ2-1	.	CASSETGTLYNEQFF	TGTGCCAGCAGTGAGACCGGGACTCTCTACAATGAGCAGTTCTTC
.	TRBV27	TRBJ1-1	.	CASSLSAMNTEAFF	TGTGCCAGCAGTTTATCCGCCATGAACACTGAAGCTTTCTTT
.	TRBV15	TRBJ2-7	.	CATSHGTRPYEQYF	TGTGCCACCAGCCACGGGACAAGGCCCTACGAGCAGTACTTC
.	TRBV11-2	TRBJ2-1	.	CASSLAEDNEQFF	TGTGCCAGCAGCTTAGCAGAAGACAATGAGCAGTTCTTC
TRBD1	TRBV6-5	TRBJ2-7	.	CASSITGATYEQYF	TGTGCCAGCAGTATTACAGGGGCAACCTACGAGCAGTACTTC
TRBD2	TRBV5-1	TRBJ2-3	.	CASSLWSGGETDTQYF	TGCGCCAGCAGCTTGTGGAGCGGGGGGGAAACAGATACGCAGTATTTT
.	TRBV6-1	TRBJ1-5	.	CASSDRGSNQPQHF	TGTGCCAGCAGTGATCGGGGGTCCAATCAGCCCCAGCATTTT
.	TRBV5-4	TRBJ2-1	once	CASSPGSEQFF	TGTGCCAGCAGCCCGGGGTCTGAGCAGTTCTTC
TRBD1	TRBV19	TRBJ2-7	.	CASNPGGEGEQYF	TGTGCCTCAAACCCAGGGGGCGAGGGGGAGCAGTACTTC
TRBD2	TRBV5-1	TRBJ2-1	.	CASSLSRGGLVDNEQFF	TGCGCCAGCAGCTTGTCGCGAGGGGGACTAGTCGACAATGAGCAGTTCTTC
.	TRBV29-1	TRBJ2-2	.	CSVGSLRYTGELFF	TGCAGCGTTGGCAGCCTCCGGTACACCGGGGAGCTGTTTTTT
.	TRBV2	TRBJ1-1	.	CASSEGAGNTEAFF	TGTGCCAGCAGTGAGGGAGCAGGGAACACTGAAGCTTTCTTT
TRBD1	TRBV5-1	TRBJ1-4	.	CASSSGTGIEKLFF	TGCGCCAGCAGCTCCGGGACAGGGATTGAAAAACTGTTTTTT
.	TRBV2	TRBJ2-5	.	CASSEEGGLAETQYF	TGTGCCAGCAGTGAAGAGGGGGGGCTAGCGGAGACCCAGTACTTC
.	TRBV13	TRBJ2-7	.	CASSWTDNYEQYF	TGTGCCAGCAGCTGGACAGATAACTACGAGCAGTACTTC
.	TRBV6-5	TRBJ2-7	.	CASSYAGTEQYF	TGTGCCAGCAGTTACGCGGGGACTGAGCAGTACTTC
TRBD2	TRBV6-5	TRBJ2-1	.	CASSYSSGRVVMEFF	TGTGCCAGCAGTTATAGTAGCGGGAGGGTTGTAATGGAGTTCTTC
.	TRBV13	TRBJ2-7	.	CASTTGSSEYEQYF	TGTGCCAGCACAACGGGCAGTAGCGAGTACGAGCAGTACTTC
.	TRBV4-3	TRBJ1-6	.	CASSQEGLRSPLHF	TGCGCCAGCAGCCAAGAGGGGTTACGGTCACCCCTCCACTTT
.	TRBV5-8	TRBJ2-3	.	CASSYGATDTQYF	TGTGCCAGCAGCTATGGGGCAACAGATACGCAGTATTTT
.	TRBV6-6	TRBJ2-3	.	CASSYAVSSLTDTQYF	TGTGCCAGCAGTTACGCCGTCAGTTCCCTCACAGATACGCAGTATTTT
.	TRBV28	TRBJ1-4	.	CASSHTDVEKLFF	TGTGCCAGCAGCCATACGGACGTTGAAAAACTGTTTTTT
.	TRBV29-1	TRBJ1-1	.	CSVTGGNGTEAFF	TGCAGCGTCACGGGGGGGAATGGCACTGAAGCTTTCTTT
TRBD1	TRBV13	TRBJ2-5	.	CASSLDRDETQYF	TGTGCCAGCAGCTTGGACAGGGATGAGACCCAGTACTTC
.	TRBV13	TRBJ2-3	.	CASSPGPTNTDTQYF	TGTGCCAGCAGCCCCGGACCGACCAACACAGATACGCAGTATTTT
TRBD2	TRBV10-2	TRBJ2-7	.	CASTLAGTYEQYF	TGCGCCAGCACGTTAGCGGGAACCTACGAGCAGTACTTC
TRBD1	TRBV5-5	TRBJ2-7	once	CASREGQGAYEQYF	TGTGCCAGCAGGGAGGGACAGGGGGCCTACGAGCAGTACTTC
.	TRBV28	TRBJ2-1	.	CASSLLRGGQFF	TGTGCCAGCAGTTTATTGAGAGGGGGGCAGTTCTTC
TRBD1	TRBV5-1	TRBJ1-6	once	CASSLAGGNSPLHF	TGCGCCAGCAGCTTGGCAGGGGGTAATTCACCCCTCCACTTT
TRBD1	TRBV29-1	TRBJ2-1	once	CSVDDRTGVYNEQFF	TGCAGCGTTGACGATAGGACAGGGGTCTACAATGAGCAGTTCTTC
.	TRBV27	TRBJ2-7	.	CASSEGNEQYF	TGTGCCAGCAGTGAGGGAAACGAGCAGTACTTC